Below, one T cell receptor (beta chain) is given with its context. With a much larger clone just one base away, this may be a read error. The CDR3 is made up of 15 amino acids. This sample was included in a study of tumor-infiltrating lymphocytes in primary liver carcinoma. The investigators made TCR beta cDNA from roughly 0.55 ug total RNA, using a constant-region primer. Slightly modified ARM-PCR served as the procedure for the TCR beta libraries. These libraries came from three rounds of nested multiplex PCR. For around 11 cycles apiece, the opening two PCR rounds ran with TRBV1-TRBV30 forward primers and a C-beta reverse primer. TCRdb reanalysed the multiplex PCR reads using MiXCR and keeps one entry per CDR3 protein. The top ten hold 17% of the sample, which has a few hundred thousand distinct CDR3 sequences, around 50% seen once. Unsorted whole blood supplied the blood RNA, and germline DNA was isolated too.

The sequence was obtained from a woman under 40 with primary liver carcinoma and hepatitis B virus infection. The chain couples TRBV12-3 or TRBV12-4 to TRBJ1-5, with D possibly TRBD1 on 6 matching bases. Material: peripheral blood. CDR3 loop: CANSRGGVSNQPQHF. The CDR3 bases are TGTGCCAACAGTCGTGGGGGCGTTAGCAATCAGCCCCAGCATTTT.